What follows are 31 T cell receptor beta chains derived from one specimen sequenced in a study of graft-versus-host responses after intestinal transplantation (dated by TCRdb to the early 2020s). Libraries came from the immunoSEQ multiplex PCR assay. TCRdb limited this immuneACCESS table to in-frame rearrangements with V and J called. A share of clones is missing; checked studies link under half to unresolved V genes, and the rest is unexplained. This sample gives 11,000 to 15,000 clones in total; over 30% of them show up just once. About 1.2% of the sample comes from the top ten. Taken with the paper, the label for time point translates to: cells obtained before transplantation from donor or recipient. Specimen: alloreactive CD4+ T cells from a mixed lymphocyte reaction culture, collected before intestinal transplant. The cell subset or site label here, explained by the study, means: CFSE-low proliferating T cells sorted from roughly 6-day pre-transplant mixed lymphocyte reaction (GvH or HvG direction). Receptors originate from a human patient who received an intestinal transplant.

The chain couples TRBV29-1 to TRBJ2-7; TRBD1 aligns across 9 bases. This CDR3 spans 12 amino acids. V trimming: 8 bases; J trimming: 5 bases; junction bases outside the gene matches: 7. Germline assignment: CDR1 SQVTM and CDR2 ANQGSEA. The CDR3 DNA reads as TGCAGCCCGGGGGACAGGGACGACGAGCAGTACTTC. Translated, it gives CSPGDRDDEQYF.

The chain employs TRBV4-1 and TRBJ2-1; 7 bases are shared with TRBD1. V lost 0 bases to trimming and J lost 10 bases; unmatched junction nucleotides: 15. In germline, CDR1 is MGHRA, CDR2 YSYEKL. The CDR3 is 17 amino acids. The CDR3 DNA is TGCGCCAGCAGCCAAGATCGGGACAGTAGCCCCCCGGCCGAGCAGTTCTTC. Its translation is CASSQDRDSSPPAEQFF.

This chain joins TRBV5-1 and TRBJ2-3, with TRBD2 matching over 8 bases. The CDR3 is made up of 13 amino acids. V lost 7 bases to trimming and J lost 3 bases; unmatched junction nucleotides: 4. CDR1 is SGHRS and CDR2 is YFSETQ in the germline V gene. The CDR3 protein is CASYQRGTDTQYF. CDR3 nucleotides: TGCGCCAGCTATCAGCGGGGGACAGATACGCAGTATTTT.

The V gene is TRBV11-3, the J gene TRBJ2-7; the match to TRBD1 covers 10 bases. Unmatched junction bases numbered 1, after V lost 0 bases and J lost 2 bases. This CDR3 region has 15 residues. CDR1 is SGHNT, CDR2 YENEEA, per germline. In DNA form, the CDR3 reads TGTGCCAGCAGCTTAGAGGGGACAGGGGCCTACGAGCAGTACTTC. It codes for CASSLEGTGAYEQYF.

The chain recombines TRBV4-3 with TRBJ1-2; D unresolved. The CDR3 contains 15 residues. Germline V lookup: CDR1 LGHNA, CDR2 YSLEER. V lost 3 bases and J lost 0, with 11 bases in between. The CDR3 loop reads CASSHKRRSNYGYTF. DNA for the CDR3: TGCGCCAGCAGCCACAAGCGGCGGTCTAACTATGGCTACACCTTC.

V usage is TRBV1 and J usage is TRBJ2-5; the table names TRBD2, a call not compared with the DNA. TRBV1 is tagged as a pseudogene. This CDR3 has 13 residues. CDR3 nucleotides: TGCACCAGCAGCCGGGAGGGTTTAAAGACCCAGTACTTC. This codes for CTSSREGLKTQYF.

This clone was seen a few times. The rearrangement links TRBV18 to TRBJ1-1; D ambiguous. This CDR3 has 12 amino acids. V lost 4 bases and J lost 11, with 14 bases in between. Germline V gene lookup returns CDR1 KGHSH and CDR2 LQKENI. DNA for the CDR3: TGTGCCAGCTCACTGTCCCCTCAGGTCGCTTTCTTT. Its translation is CASSLSPQVAFF.

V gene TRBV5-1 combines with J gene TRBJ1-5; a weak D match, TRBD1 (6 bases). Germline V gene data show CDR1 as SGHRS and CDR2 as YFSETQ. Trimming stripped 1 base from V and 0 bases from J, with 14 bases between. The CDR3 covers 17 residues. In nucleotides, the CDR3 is TGCGCCAGCAGCTTGAAAGGGCCAGGGGCTAGCAATCAGCCCCAGCATTTT. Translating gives CASSLKGPGASNQPQHF.

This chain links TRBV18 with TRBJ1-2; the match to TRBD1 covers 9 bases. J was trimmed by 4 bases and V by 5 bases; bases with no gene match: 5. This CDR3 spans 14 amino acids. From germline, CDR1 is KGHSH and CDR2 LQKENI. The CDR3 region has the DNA TGTGCCAGCTCAACCGAGACAGGGGGCTATGGCTACACCTTC. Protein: CASSTETGGYGYTF.

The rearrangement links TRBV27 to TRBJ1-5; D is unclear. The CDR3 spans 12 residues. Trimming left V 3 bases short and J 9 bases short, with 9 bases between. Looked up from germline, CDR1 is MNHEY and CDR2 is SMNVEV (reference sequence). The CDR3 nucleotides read TGTGCCAGCAGTTTTTCCCCAGGGCCCCAGCATTTT. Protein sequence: CASSFSPGPQHF.

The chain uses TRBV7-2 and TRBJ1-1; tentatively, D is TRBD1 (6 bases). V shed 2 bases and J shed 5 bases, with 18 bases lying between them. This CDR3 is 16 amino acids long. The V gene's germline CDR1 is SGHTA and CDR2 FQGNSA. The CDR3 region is CASSLWVRGRKTEAFF. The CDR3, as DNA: TGTGCCAGCAGCTTATGGGTCAGGGGAAGAAAGACTGAAGCTTTCTTT.

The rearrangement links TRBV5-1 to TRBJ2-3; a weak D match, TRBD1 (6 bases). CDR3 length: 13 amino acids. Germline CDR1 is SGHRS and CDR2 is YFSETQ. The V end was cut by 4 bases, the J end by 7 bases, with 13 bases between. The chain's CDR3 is CASSTGQTNTQYF. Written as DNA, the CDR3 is TGCGCCAGCAGCACAGGACAGACTAATACGCAGTATTTT.

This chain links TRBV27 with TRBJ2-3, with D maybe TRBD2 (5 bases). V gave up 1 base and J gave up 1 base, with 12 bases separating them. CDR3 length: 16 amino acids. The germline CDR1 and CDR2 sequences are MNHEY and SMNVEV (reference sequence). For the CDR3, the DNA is TGTGCCAGCAGTTTATTAGCGTCGCTCGGCACAGATACGCAGTATTTT. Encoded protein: CASSLLASLGTDTQYF.

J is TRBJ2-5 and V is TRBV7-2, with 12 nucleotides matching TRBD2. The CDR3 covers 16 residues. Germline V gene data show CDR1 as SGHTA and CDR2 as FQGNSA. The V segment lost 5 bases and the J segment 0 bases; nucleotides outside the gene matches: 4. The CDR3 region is CASSQTSGGNQETQYF. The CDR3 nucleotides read TGTGCCAGCAGCCAAACTAGCGGGGGGAACCAAGAGACCCAGTACTTC.

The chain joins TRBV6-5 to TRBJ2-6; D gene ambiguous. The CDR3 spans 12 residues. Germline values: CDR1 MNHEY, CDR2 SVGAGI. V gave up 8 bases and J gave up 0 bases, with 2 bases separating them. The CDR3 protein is CASHSGANVLTF. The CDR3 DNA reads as TGTGCCAGCCACTCTGGGGCCAACGTCCTGACTTTC.

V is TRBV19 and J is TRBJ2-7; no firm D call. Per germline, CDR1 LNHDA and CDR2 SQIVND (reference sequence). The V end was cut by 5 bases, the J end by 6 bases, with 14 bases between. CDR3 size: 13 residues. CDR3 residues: CASSPLYSSEQYF. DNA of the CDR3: TGTGCCAGTAGTCCTTTATATTCTTCCGAGCAGTACTTC.

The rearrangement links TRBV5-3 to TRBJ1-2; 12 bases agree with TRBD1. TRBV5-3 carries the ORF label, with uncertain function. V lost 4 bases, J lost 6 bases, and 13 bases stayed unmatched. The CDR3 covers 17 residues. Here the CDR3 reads CARSGGTGGPVVDGYTF. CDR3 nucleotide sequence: TGTGCCAGAAGCGGGGGGACAGGGGGCCCCGTCGTGGATGGCTACACCTTC.

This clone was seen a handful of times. CDR3 in amino acids: CASSVGQGYYEQYF. CDR3 bases: TGTGCCAGCAGCGTAGGACAGGGCTACTACGAGCAGTACTTC. This chain connects TRBV7-2 to TRBJ2-7; the match to TRBD1 covers 8 bases. V gave up 5 bases and J gave up 3 bases; unmatched junction bases: 6. CDR1 SGHTA and CDR2 FQGNSA come from the germline V gene. CDR3 length: 14 residues.

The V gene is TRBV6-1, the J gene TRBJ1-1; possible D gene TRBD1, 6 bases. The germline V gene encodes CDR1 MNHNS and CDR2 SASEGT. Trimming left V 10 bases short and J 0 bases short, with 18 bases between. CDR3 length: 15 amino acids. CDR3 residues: CAIADGQILNTEAFF. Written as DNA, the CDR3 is TGTGCCATCGCAGACGGACAGATTCTGAACACTGAAGCTTTCTTT.

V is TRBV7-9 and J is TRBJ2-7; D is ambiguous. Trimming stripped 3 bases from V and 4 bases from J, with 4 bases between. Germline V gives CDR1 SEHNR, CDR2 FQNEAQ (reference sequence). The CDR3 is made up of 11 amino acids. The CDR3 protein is CASSFSYEQYF. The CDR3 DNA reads TGTGCCAGCAGCTTCTCTTACGAGCAGTACTTC. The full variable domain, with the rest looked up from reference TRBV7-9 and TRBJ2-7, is DTGVSQNPRHKITKRGQNVTFRCDPISEHNRLYWYRQTLGQGPEFLTYFQNEAQLEKSRLLSDRFSAERPKGSFSTLEIQRTEQGDSAMYLCASSFSYEQYFGPGTRLTVT.

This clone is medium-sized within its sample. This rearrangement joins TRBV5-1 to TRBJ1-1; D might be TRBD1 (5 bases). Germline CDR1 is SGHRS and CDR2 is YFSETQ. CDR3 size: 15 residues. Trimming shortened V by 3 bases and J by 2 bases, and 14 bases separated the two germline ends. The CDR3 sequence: CASSWTGGGNTEAFF. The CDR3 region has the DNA TGCGCCAGCAGCTGGACCGGGGGGGGTAACACTGAAGCTTTCTTT.

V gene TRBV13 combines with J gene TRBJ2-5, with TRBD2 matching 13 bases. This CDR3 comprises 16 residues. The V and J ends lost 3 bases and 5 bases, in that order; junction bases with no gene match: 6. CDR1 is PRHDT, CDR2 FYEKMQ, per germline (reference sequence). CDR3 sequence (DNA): TGTGCCAGCAGCTTGACTAGCGGGGGGTTTGCTGAGACCCAGTACTTC. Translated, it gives CASSLTSGGFAETQYF.

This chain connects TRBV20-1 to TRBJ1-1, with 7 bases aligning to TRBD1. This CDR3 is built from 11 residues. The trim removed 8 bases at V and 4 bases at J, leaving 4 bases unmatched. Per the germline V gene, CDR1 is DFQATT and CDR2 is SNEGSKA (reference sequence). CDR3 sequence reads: CSYNRGTEAFF. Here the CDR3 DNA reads TGCAGTTATAACAGGGGCACTGAAGCTTTCTTT.

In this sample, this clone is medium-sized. In DNA, the CDR3 is TGCAGCGTTGAAGATGGGGAGGCTGAAGCTTTCTTT. Translated, it gives CSVEDGEAEAFF. The chain has TRBV29-1 and TRBJ1-1; D is unclear. The CDR3 extends over 12 amino acids. Trimming took off 0 bases at V and 6 bases at J, with 8 bases between the two ends. Germline values: CDR1 SQVTM, CDR2 ANQGSEA. Drawing the rest from reference TRBV29-1 and TRBJ1-1, the complete variable domain is SAVISQKPSRDICQRGTSLTIQCQVDSQVTMMFWYRQQPGQSLTLIATANQGSEATYESGFVIDKFPISRPNLTFSTLTVSNMSPEDSSIYLCSVEDGEAEAFFGQGTRLTVV.

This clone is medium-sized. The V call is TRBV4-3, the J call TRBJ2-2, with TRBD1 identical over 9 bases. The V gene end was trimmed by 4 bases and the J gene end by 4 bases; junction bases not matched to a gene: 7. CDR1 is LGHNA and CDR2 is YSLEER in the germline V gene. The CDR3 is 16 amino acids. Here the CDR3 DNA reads TGCGCCAGCAGCCCGACAGGGGGGACCTTCACCGGGGAGCTGTTTTTT. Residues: CASSPTGGTFTGELFF.

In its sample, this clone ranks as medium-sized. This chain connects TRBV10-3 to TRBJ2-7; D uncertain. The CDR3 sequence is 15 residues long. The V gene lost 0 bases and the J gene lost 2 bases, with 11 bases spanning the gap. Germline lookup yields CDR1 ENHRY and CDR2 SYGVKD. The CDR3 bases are TGTGCCATCAGTGAGTCGGAAATAGCTACCTACGAGCAGTACTTC. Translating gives CAISESEIATYEQYF.

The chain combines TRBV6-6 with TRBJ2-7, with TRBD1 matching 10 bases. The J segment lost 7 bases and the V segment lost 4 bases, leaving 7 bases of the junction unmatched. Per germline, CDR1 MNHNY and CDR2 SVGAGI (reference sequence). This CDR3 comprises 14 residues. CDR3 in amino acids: CASSSGTGVGEQYF. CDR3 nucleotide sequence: TGTGCCAGCAGTTCCGGGACAGGGGTGGGTGAGCAGTACTTC.

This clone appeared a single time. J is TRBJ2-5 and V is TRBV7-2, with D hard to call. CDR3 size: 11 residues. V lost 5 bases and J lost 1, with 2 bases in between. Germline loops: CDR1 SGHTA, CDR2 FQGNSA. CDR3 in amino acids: CASSLQETQYF. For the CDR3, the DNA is TGTGCCAGCAGCCTCCAAGAGACCCAGTACTTC.

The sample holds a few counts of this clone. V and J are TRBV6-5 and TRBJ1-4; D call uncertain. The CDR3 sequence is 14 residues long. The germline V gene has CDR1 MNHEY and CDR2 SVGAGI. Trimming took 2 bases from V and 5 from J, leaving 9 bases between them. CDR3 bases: TGTGCCAGCAGTTACACTCAATCGAATGAAAAACTGTTTTTT. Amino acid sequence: CASSYTQSNEKLFF.

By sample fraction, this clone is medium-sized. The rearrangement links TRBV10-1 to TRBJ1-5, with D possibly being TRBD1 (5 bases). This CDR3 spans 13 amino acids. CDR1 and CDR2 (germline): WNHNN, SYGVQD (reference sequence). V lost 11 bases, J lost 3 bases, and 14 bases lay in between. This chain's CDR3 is CAALQDNNQPQHF. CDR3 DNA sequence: TGCGCCGCTCTACAGGATAACAATCAGCCCCAGCATTTT.

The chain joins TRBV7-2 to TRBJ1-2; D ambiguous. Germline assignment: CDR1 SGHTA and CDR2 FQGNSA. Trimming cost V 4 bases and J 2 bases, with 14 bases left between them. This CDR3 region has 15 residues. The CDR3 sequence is CASSSGSGSNYGYTF. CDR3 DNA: TGTGCCAGCAGCTCCGGGTCGGGTTCCAACTATGGCTACACCTTC.